This record covers a single T cell receptor beta chain. The CDR3 has 15 amino acids. Germline CDR1 is SGHNT and CDR2 is YYREEE (reference sequence). Trimming removed 0 bases at V and 2 bases at J, with 11 bases between. Original analysis: Estimated nucleated cell counts came from reference gene primer amplification. Sequencing used immunoSEQ multiplex PCR; TCRdb keeps in-frame clones, though not all of them. V, J and clone size were drawn from that table, and D and trimming were deduced from the DNA. The sample lists 84,000 or so clones; under 85% were seen once. This entry comes from a study of blood T cell repertoires in COVID-19.

The chain combines TRBV5-4 with TRBJ1-2, with a weak D call TRBD1 (6 bases). The specimen was peripheral blood. This TCR was sampled from a human donor in a cohort sampled during active COVID-19. This CDR3 reads CASSLEQGWNYGYTF. CDR3 DNA: TGTGCCAGCAGCTTGGAACAGGGCTGGAACTATGGCTACACCTTC. The whole variable domain, filled in from reference TRBV5-4 and TRBJ1-2, reads ETGVTQSPTHLIKTRGQQVTLRCSSQSGHNTVSWYQQALGQGPQFIFQYYREEENGRGNFPPRFSGLQFPNYSSELNVNALELDDSALYLCASSLEQGWNYGYTFGSGTRLTVV.